The 5 T cell receptor beta chains below all came from one sample that was sequenced in a study of T cell responses to AZD1222 COVID-19 vaccine (dated by TCRdb to the early 2020s). The intended sense of this specimen's time point label: baseline before first vaccination. Libraries came from the immunoSEQ multiplex PCR assay. TCRdb limited this immuneACCESS table to in-frame rearrangements with V and J called. A share of clones is missing; checked studies link under half to unresolved V genes, and the rest is unexplained. This sample is represented by 150,000 to 200,000 clones; about 90% of them were singletons. The ten largest clones add up to 6.1% of the sample. The sample consisted of peripheral blood, taken on day 0 of AZD1222 vaccination. The receptors derive from an adult in good health.

This chain links TRBV5-1 with TRBJ1-2; 7 positions match TRBD1. The CDR3 runs to 14 residues. V lost 6 bases to trimming and J lost 8 bases; unmatched junction nucleotides: 13. CDR1 is SGHRS, CDR2 YFSETQ, per germline. CDR3 nucleotides: TGCGCCAGCAAGCAACAGGGGCCCAGATGGGGCTACACCTTC. This gives the protein CASKQQGPRWGYTF.

The V gene is TRBV7-9, the J gene TRBJ1-2; D gene uncertain. This CDR3 has 13 amino acids. Trimming cost V 3 bases and J 2 bases, with 7 bases left between them. Germline CDR1 and CDR2: SEHNR and FQNEAQ (reference sequence). CDR3 nucleotide sequence: TGTGCCAGCAGCTTTGGACGGAACTATGGCTACACCTTC. Protein product: CASSFGRNYGYTF.

The chain employs TRBV5-4 and TRBJ1-1; a possible D gene is TRBD1 (5 bases). Per germline, CDR1 SGHNT and CDR2 YYREEE (reference sequence). V lost 0 bases and J 6 bases, leaving 12 bases between the germline ends. The CDR3 spans 14 residues. Here the CDR3 DNA reads TGTGCCAGCAGCTTGGCGGCGACAGCAGCTGAAGCTTTCTTT. It is translated as CASSLAATAAEAFF.

The chain joins TRBV11-3 to TRBJ2-1; 14 bases align to TRBD2. Germline V lookup: CDR1 SGHNT, CDR2 YENEEA. CDR3 length equals 17 residues. J lost 5 bases, V lost 5 bases, and 8 bases had no gene match. In DNA form, the CDR3 reads TGTGCCAGCAGCCCGGGACTAGCGGGAGACGCCCACAATGAGCAGTTCTTC. Amino acids: CASSPGLAGDAHNEQFF.

The chain employs TRBV6-5 and TRBJ1-5; D unresolved. Trimming took 7 bases from V and 1 from J, leaving 14 bases between them. The CDR3 is 15 residues long. The germline V gene encodes CDR1 MNHEY and CDR2 SVGAGI. CDR3 nucleotide sequence: TGTGCCAGCACCCAACGGGGTAACAGCAATCAGCCCCAGCATTTT. Its protein product is CASTQRGNSNQPQHF.